This TCR beta chain was captured in a study of blood T cell repertoires in COVID-19. Original processing methods: Counts of nucleated cells, estimated from reference gene primer amplification, were obtained. Produced via immunoSEQ multiplex PCR; TCRdb's table is partial and in-frame only. The DNA was the basis for D and trimming; V, J and clone size are from that table. Among over 25,000 clones listed, approximately 80% were seen once. Germline values: CDR1 MNHEY, CDR2 SMNVEV (reference sequence). The CDR3 consists of 15 residues. The ends lost 8 bases at V and 5 bases at J; junction bases unmatched: 10.

The chain uses TRBV27 and TRBJ1-4; TRBD1 agrees at 8 bases. This TCR was recovered from a man aged 80 or over with active or convalescent COVID-19. The specimen sequenced was peripheral blood. CDR3 loop: CASRQGPVQNEKLFF. In DNA, the CDR3 is TGTGCCAGCCGACAGGGGCCTGTTCAGAATGAAAAACTGTTTTTT.